A selection of T cell receptor beta chains follows, all from one sample in a study of monozygotic twins with inflammatory bowel disease. Each CDR3 protein gets one entry in TCRdb, which reprocessed the 5' RACE reads and gives no DNA. In all, the sample yields about 210,000 distinct CDR3 sequences. Sequenced: blood. These receptors all come from a human donor with ulcerative colitis or Crohn's disease, or a healthy co-twin of an affected twin (not recorded which). The CDR3 runs from the conserved cysteine through the conserved F or W.

>TRBV12-3/TRBV12-4|TRBJ1-4
CASSPGEKLFF
>TRBV7-9|TRBJ1-5
CASARQQGNSNQPQHF
>TRBV5-1|TRBJ1-5
CASRAGTGSHQPQHF
>TRBV20-1|TRBJ2-7
CSAVSSGNNEQYF
>TRBV7-2|TRBJ2-7
CASSPRGGANEQYF
>TRBV5-1|TRBJ2-3
CASGQTGGRDTQYF
>TRBV10-2|TRBJ2-7
CASRMTVSYEQYF
>TRBV12-3/TRBV12-4|TRBJ1-2
CASLRTENGYTF
>TRBV5-5|TRBJ2-3
CASSLLAGGFGTDTQYF
>TRBV5-6|TRBJ1-1
CASSSTGRLETEAFF
>TRBV5-8|TRBJ2-5
CASSFRGRLETQYF
>TRBV5-6|TRBJ2-5
CASSEGYQQETQYF
>TRBV6-1|TRBJ2-1
CASSTRDFDNEQFF
>TRBV2|TRBJ2-5
CASRSLRGGQETQYF
>TRBV7-2|TRBJ1-2
CASSLLFGNRGSGYTF
>TRBV4-2|TRBJ2-7
CASSQGPSYEQYF
>TRBV12-3/TRBV12-4|TRBJ1-2
CATRTDEDYGYTF
>TRBV12-3/TRBV12-4|TRBJ1-1
CASSATQGARTEAFF
>TRBV10-3|TRBJ1-5
CAISESRGGGNQPQHF
>TRBV7-9|TRBJ2-3
CASSFGQGPSTDTQYF
>TRBV5-6|TRBJ1-5
CASSHIRKVPDQPQHF
>TRBV7-3|TRBJ2-7
CASSRDTPNEQYF
>TRBV6-5|TRBJ1-1
CASSFRQANTEAFF
>TRBV20-1|TRBJ2-1
CSAGPNVNNEQFF
>TRBV5-1|TRBJ2-1
CASSWRGTEQFF
>TRBV7-9|TRBJ1-1
CASSSQGNEAFF
>TRBV13|TRBJ1-2
CASSSPRGGQRGYTF
>TRBV3-1|TRBJ2-7
CASIQQYEQYF
>TRBV12-3/TRBV12-4|TRBJ2-3
CASSSGTAARDTQYF
>TRBV12-3/TRBV12-4|TRBJ2-7
CASSERQGWEQYF
>TRBV9|TRBJ1-4
CASSPRTGANEKLFF
>TRBV20-1|TRBJ2-3
CSASYGGGLAVTDTQYF
>TRBV3-1|TRBJ1-1
CASSSRETGEDTEAFF
>TRBV19|TRBJ1-2
CASTPLTRNYGYTF
>TRBV3-1|TRBJ1-1
CASSQGPGYTEAFF
>TRBV3-1|TRBJ2-3
CASSQDLQGDTQYF
>TRBV5-1|TRBJ2-5
CASSYADRPQETQYF
>TRBV10-3|TRBJ1-5
CAISEGLETNQPQHF
>TRBV7-8|TRBJ1-5
CASSRTGLSNQPQHF
>TRBV5-1|TRBJ2-5
CASHRGGRQETQYF
>TRBV18|TRBJ1-1
CASSLGERGNTEAFF
>TRBV5-1|TRBJ2-2
CASSLWTGESSNTGELFF
>TRBV20-1|TRBJ2-3
CSARPVPSTDTQYF
>TRBV10-1|TRBJ1-2
CASSDGGDFYGYTF
>TRBV21-1|TRBJ1-1
CVIIDREIAEAFF
>TRBV5-1|TRBJ2-2
CASSRGTGDTGELFF
>TRBV9|TRBJ2-7
CASSVGDGGRNEQYF
>TRBV5-1|TRBJ1-2
CASSLGSGLEKIYGYTF
>TRBV27|TRBJ2-1
CASSFSTTNNEQFF